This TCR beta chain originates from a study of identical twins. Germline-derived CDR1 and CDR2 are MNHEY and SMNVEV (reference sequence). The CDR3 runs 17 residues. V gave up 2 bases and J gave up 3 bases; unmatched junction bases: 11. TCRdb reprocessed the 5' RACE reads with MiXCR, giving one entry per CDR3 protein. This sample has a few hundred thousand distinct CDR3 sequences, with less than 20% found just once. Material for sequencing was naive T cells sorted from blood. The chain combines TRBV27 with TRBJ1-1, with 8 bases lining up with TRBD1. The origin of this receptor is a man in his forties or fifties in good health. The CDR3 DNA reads TGTGCCAGCAGTTTAAAAGTCCTTCAGGGGGCTTACACTGAAGCTTTCTTT. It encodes CASSLKVLQGAYTEAFF.